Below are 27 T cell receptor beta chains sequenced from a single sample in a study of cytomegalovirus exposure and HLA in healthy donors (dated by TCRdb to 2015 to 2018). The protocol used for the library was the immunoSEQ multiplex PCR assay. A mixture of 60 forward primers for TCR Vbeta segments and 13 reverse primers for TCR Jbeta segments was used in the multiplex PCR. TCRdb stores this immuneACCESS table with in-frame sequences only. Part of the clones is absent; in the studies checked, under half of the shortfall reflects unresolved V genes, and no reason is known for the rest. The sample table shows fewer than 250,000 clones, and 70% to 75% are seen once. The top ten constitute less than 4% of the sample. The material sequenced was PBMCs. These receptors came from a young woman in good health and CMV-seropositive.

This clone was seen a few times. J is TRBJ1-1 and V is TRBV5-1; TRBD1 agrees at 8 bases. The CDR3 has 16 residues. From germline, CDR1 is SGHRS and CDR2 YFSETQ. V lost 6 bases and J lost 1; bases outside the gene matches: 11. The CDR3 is CASTPGQAQRNTEAFF. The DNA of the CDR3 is TGCGCCAGCACCCCGGGACAGGCGCAGAGGAACACTGAAGCTTTCTTT.

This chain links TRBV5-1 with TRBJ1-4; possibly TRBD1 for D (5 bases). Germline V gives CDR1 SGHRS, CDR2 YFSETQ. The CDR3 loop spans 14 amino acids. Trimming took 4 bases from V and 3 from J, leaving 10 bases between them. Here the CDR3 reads CASSPGGANEKLFF. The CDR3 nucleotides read TGCGCCAGCAGCCCGGGGGGGGCTAATGAAAAACTGTTTTTT. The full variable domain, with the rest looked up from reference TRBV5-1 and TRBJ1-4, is KAGVTQTPRYLIKTRGQQVTLSCSPISGHRSVSWYQQTPGQGLQFLFEYFSETQRNKGNFPGRFSGRQFSNSRSEMNVSTLELGDSALYLCASSPGGANEKLFFGSGTQLSVL.

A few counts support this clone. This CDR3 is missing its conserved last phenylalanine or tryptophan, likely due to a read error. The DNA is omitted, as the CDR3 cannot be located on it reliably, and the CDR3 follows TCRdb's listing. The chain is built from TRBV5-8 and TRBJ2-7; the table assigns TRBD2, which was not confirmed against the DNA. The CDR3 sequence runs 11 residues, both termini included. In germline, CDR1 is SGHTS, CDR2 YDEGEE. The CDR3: CASSLVHWDSL.

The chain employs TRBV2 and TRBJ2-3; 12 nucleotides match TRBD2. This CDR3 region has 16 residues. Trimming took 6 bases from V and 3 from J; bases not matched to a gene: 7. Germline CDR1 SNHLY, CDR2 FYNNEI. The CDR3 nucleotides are TGTGCCAGCAGACCCGGACTAGCGGGGACTACAGATACGCAGTATTTT. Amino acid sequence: CASRPGLAGTTDTQYF.

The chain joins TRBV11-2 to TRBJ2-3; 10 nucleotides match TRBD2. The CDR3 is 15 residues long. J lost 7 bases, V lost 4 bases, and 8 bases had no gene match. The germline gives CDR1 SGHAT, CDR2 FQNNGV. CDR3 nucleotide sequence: TGTGCCAGCAGCTCGCCGACTAGCGGGTCATATACGCAGTATTTT. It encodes CASSSPTSGSYTQYF.

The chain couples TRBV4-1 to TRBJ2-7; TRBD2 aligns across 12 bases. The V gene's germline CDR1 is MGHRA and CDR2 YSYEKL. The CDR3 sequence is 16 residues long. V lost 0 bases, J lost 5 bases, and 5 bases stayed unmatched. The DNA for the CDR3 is TGCGCCAGCAGCCAAGAGAATCTAGCGGGAGGGGACGAGCAGTACTTC. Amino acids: CASSQENLAGGDEQYF.

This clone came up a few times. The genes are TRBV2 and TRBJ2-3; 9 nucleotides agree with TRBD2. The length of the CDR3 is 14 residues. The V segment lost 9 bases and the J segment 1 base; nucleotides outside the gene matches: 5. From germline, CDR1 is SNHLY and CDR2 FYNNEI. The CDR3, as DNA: TGTGCCAGTTCTAGCGGGATTGGCACAGATACGCAGTATTTT. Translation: CASSSGIGTDTQYF.

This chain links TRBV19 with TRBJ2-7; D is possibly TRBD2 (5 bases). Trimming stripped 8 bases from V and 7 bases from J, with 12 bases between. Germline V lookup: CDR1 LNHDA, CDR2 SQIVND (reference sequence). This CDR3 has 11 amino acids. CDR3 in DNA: TGTGCCAGTGGTCTTAGCGATGAGCAGTACTTC. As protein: CASGLSDEQYF. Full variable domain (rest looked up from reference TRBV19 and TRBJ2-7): DGGITQSPKYLFRKEGQNVTLSCEQNLNHDAMYWYRQDPGQGLRLIYYSQIVNDFQKGDIAEGYSVSREKKESFPLTVTSAQKNPTAFYLCASGLSDEQYFGPGTRLTVT.

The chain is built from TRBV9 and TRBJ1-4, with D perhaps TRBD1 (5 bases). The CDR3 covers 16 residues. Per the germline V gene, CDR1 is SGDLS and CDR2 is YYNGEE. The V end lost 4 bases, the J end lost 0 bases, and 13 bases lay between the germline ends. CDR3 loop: CASSSGQSATNEKLFF. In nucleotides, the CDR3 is TGTGCCAGCAGCTCCGGACAAAGCGCAACTAATGAAAAACTGTTTTTT.

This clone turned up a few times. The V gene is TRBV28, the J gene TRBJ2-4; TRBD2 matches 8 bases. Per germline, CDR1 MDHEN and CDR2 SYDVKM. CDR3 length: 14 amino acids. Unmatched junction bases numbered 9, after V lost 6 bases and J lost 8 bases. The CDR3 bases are TGTGCCAGCAGCGTCGGGGGGGCGGCGGACATTCAGTACTTC. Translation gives CASSVGGAADIQYF.

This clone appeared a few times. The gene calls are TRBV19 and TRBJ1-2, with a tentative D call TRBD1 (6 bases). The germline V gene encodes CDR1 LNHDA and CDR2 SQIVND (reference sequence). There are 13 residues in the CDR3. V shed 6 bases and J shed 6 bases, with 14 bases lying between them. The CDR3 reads CASRLGQTNGYTF. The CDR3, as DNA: TGTGCCAGTAGGTTAGGACAGACTAATGGCTACACCTTC. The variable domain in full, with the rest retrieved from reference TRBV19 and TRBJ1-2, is DGGITQSPKYLFRKEGQNVTLSCEQNLNHDAMYWYRQDPGQGLRLIYYSQIVNDFQKGDIAEGYSVSREKKESFPLTVTSAQKNPTAFYLCASRLGQTNGYTFGSGTRLTVV.

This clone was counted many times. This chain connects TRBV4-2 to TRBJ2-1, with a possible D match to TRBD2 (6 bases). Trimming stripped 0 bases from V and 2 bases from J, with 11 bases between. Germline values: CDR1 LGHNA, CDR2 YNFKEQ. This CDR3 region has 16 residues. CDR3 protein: CASSQDLGGAYNEQFF. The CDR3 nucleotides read TGTGCCAGCAGCCAAGATCTAGGAGGGGCCTACAATGAGCAGTTCTTC.

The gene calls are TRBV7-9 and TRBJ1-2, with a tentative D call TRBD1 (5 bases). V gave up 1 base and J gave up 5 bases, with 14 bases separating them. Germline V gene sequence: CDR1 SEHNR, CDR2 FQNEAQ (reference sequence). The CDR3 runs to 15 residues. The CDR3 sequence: CASSLDGGPPYGYTF. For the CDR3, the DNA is TGTGCCAGCAGCTTAGACGGGGGACCTCCTTATGGCTACACCTTC. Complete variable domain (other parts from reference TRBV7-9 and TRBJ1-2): DTGVSQNPRHKITKRGQNVTFRCDPISEHNRLYWYRQTLGQGPEFLTYFQNEAQLEKSRLLSDRFSAERPKGSFSTLEIQRTEQGDSAMYLCASSLDGGPPYGYTFGSGTRLTVV.

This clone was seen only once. In nucleotides, the CDR3 is TGTGCCAGCAGTGAGGGCAGGATTTCCTACGAGCAGTACTTC. Residues: CASSEGRISYEQYF. The V and J genes are TRBV25-1 and TRBJ2-5; D is unclear. The J call is uncertain, as TRBJ2-7 better fits the DNA end. The CDR3 spans 14 residues. Germline CDR1 is MGHDK and CDR2 is SYGVNS.

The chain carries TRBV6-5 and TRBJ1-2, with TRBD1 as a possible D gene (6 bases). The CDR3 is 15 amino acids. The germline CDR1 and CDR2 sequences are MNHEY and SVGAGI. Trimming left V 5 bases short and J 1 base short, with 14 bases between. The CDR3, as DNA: TGTGCCAGCAGTCCGGACAGAAGACGTAACTATGGCTACACCTTC. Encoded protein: CASSPDRRRNYGYTF.

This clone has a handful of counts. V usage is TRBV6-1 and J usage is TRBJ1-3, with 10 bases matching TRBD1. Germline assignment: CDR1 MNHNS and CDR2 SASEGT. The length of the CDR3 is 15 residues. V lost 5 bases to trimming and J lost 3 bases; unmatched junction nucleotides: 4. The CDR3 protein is CASSSGTGDGNTIYF. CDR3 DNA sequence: TGTGCCAGCAGTTCCGGGACAGGGGATGGAAACACCATATATTTT.

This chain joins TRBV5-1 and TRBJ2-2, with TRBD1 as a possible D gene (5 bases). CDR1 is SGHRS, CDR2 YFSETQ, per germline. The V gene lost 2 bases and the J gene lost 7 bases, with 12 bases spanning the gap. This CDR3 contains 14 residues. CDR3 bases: TGCGCCAGCAGCTTAAGGGGAAGGGACGGGGAGCTGTTTTTT. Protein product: CASSLRGRDGELFF.

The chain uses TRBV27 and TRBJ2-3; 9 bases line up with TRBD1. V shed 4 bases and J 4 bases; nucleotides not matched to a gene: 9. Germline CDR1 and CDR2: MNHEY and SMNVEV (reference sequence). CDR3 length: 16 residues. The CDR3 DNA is TGTGCCAGCAGTTCACCCCCGGGACAGGGAGCAGATACGCAGTATTTT. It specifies CASSSPPGQGADTQYF.

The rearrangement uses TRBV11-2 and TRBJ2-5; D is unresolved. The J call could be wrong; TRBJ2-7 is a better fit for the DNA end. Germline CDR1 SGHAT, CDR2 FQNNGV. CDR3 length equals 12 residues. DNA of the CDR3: TGTGCCAGCAGCTCCCTTGGTCTCGAGCAGTACTTC. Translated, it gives CASSSLGLEQYF.

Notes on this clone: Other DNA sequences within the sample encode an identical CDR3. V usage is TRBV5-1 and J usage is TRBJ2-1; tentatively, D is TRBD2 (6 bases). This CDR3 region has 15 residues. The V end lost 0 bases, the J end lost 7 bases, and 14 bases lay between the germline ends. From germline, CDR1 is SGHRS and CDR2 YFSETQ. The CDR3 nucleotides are TGCGCCAGCAGCTTGGGGCTAGCCGGGGGAAATGAGCAGTTCTTC. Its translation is CASSLGLAGGNEQFF. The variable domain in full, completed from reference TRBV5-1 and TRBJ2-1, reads KAGVTQTPRYLIKTRGQQVTLSCSPISGHRSVSWYQQTPGQGLQFLFEYFSETQRNKGNFPGRFSGRQFSNSRSEMNVSTLELGDSALYLCASSLGLAGGNEQFFGPGTRLTVL.

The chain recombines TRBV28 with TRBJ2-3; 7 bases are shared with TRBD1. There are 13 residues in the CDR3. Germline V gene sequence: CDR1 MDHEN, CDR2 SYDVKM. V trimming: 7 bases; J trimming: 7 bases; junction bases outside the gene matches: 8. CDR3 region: CASTLGTANTQYF. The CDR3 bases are TGTGCCAGCACCTTAGGGACAGCCAATACGCAGTATTTT.

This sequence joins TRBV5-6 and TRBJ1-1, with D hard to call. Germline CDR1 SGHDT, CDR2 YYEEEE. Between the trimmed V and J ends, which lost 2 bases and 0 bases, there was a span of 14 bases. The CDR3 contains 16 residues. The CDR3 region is CASSFFGTVMNTEAFF. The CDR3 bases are TGTGCCAGCAGCTTCTTTGGAACAGTCATGAACACTGAAGCTTTCTTT.

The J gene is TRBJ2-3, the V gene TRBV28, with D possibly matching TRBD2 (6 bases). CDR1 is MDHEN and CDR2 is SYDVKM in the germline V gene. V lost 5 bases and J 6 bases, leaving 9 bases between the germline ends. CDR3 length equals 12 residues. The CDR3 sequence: CASSGTYDTQYF. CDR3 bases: TGTGCCAGCAGTGGGACTTACGATACGCAGTATTTT.

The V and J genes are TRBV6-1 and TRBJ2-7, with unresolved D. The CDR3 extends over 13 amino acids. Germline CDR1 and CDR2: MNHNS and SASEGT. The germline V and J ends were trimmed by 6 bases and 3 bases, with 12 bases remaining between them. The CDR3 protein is CASRQPTLYEQYF. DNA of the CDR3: TGTGCCAGCAGACAGCCCACCCTCTACGAGCAGTACTTC.

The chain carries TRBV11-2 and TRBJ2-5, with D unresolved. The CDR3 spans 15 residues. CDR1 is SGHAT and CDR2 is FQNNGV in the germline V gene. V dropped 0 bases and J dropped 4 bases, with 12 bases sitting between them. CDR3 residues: CASSLDPGWAETQYF. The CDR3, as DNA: TGTGCCAGCAGCTTAGATCCCGGCTGGGCAGAGACCCAGTACTTC.

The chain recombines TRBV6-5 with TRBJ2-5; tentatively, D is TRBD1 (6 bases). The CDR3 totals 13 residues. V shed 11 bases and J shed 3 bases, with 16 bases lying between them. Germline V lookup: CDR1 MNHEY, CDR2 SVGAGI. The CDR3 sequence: CAWLDRPKETQYF. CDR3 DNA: TGTGCCTGGCTAGACAGGCCCAAAGAGACCCAGTACTTC.

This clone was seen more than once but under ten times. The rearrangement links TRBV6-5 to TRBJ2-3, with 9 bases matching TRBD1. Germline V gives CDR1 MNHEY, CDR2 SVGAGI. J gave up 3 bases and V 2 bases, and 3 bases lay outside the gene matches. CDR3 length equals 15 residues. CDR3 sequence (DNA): TGTGCCAGCAGTTACAAAGGACAGGGGACAGATACGCAGTATTTT. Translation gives CASSYKGQGTDTQYF.